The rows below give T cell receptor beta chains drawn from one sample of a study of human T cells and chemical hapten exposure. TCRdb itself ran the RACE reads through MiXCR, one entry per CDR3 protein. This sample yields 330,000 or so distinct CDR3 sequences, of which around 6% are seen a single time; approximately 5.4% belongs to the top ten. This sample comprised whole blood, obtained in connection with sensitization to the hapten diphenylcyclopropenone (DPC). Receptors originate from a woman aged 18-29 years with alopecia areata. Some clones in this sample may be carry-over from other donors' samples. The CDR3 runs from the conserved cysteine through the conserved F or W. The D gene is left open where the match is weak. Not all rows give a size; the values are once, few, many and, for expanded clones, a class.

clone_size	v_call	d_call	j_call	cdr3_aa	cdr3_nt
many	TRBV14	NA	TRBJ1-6	CASSQDKSPLHF	TGTGCCAGCAGCCAAGATAAGTCACCCCTCCACTTT
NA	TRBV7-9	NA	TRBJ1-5	CASSPTSQPQHF	TGTGCCAGCAGCCCTACCAGTCAGCCCCAGCATTTT
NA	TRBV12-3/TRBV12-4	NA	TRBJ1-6	CASREGASFNSPLHF	TGTGCCAGCAGGGAAGGGGCCAGCTTTAATTCACCCCTCCACTTT
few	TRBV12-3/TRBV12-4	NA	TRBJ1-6	CASSLGVYNSPLHF	TGTGCCAGCAGTTTAGGGGTCTATAATTCACCCCTCCACTTT
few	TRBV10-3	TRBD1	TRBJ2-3	CAISEYGQGASTDTQYF	TGTGCCATCAGTGAGTATGGACAGGGGGCTAGCACAGATACGCAGTATTTT
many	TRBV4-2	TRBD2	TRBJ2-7	CASSQDPPGGASYEQYF	TGTGCCAGCAGCCAAGACCCTCCGGGGGGGGCGTCCTACGAGCAGTACTTC
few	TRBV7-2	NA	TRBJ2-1	CASSVPSDNEQFF	TGTGCCAGCAGCGTACCTAGCGACAATGAGCAGTTCTTC
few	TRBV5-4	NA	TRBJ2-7	CASSPRFESEQYF	TGTGCCAGCAGCCCCCGGTTTGAGAGCGAGCAGTACTTC
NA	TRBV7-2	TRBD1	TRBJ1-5	CASSLEGQGHQPQHF	TGTGCCAGCAGCTTAGAGGGACAGGGACATCAGCCCCAGCATTTT
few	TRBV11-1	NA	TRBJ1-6	CASSQRQNSPLHF	TGTGCCAGCAGCCAAAGACAGAATTCACCCCTCCACTTT
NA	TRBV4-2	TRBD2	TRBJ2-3	CASSLGTSGGARTDTQYF	TGTGCCAGCAGCCTTGGGACTAGCGGGGGCGCCCGCACAGATACGCAGTATTTT
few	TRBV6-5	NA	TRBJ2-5	CASSYQGRGWETQYF	TGTGCCAGCAGTTACCAAGGACGAGGATGGGAGACCCAGTACTTC
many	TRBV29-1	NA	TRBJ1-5	CSVAYQPQHF	TGCAGCGTCGCATATCAGCCCCAGCATTTT
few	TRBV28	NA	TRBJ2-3	CASQGTYSDTQYF	TGTGCCAGCCAAGGGACTTACTCAGATACGCAGTATTTT
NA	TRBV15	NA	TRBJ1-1	CATIPRQTVNTEAFF	TGTGCCACCATCCCGCGGCAGACAGTGAACACTGAAGCTTTCTTT
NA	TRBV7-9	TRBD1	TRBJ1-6	CASGGGYSPLHF	TGTGCCTCAGGAGGGGGCTACTCACCCCTCCACTTT
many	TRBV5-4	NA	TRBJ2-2	CASSLDSGATGELFF	TGTGCCAGCAGCTTGGACTCAGGGGCCACCGGGGAGCTGTTTTTT
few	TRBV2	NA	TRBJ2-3	CASIRDLSTDTQYF	TGTGCCAGCATCCGGGACCTAAGCACAGATACGCAGTATTTT
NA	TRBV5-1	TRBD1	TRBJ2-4	CASSLEGARDIQYF	TGCGCCAGCAGCTTGGAGGGGGCCAGAGACATTCAGTACTTC
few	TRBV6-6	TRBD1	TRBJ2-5	CASRRPGGTQETQYF	TGTGCCAGCAGACGTCCAGGGGGTACCCAAGAGACCCAGTACTTC
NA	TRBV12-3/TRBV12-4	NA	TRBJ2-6	CASSQRFSGANVLTF	TGTGCCAGCAGCCAACGGTTTTCTGGGGCCAACGTCCTGACTTTC
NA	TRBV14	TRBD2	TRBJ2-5	CASSQTSGGNNGFQETQYF	TGTGCCAGCAGCCAAACCAGCGGGGGGAATAATGGTTTCCAAGAGACCCAGTACTTC
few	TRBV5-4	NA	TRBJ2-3	CASSPSGTGTDTQYF	TGTGCCAGCAGCCCCTCCGGGACTGGCACAGATACGCAGTATTTT
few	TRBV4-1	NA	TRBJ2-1	CASSQDSVGNEQFF	TGCGCCAGCAGCCAAGATAGCGTCGGCAATGAGCAGTTCTTC
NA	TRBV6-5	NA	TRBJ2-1	CASSAYRGGSYNEQFF	TGTGCCAGCAGTGCCTACAGGGGAGGGTCCTACAATGAGCAGTTCTTC
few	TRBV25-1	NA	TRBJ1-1	CASSESLGANTEAFF	TGTGCCAGCAGTGAATCTCTGGGAGCGAACACTGAAGCTTTCTTT
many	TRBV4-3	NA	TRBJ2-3	CASSQVTGYTDTQYF	TGCGCCAGCAGCCAAGTAACCGGATACACAGATACGCAGTATTTT
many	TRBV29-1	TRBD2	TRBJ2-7	CSVEDRRGDYYEQYF	TGCAGCGTTGAAGATAGGCGGGGGGACTACTACGAGCAGTACTTC
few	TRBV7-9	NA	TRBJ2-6	CASSPPGSFDWANVLTF	TGTGCCAGCAGCCCCCCGGGATCGTTCGATTGGGCCAACGTCCTGACTTTC
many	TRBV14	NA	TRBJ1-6	CASSQVSSYNSPLHF	TGTGCCAGCAGCCAAGTTTCTTCCTATAATTCACCCCTCCACTTT